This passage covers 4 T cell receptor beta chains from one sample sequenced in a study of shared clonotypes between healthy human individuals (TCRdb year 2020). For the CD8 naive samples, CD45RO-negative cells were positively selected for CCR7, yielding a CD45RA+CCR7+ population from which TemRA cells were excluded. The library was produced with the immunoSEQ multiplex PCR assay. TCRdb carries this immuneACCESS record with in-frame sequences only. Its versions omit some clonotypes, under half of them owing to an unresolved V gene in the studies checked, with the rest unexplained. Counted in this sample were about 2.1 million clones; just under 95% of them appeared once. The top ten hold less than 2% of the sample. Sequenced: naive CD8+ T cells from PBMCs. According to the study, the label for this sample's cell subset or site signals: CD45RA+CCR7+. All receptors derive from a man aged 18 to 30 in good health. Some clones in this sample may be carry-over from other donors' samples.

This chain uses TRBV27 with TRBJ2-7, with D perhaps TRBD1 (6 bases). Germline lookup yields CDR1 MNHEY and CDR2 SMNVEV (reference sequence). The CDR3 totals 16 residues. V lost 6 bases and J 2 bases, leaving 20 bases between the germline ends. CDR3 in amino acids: CASSYAVGAIAYEQYF. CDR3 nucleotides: TGTGCCAGCAGCTACGCGGTGGGGGCGATCGCCTACGAGCAGTACTTC.

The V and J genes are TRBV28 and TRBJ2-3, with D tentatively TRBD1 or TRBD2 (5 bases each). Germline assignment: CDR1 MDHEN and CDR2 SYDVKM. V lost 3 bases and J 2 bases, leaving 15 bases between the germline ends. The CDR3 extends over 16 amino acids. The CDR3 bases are TGTGCCAGCAGTTTCGGGGCAGGGCTGAACACAGATACGCAGTATTTT. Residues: CASSFGAGLNTDTQYF.

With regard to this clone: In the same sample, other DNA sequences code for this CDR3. The chain's CDR3 is CASSPPGRGETQYF. CDR3 DNA: TGTGCCAGCAGCCCACCGGGGCGGGGTGAGACCCAGTACTTC. V is TRBV14 and J is TRBJ2-5; the D gene is possibly TRBD2 (6 bases). Germline V gene data show CDR1 as SGHDN and CDR2 as FVKESK. CDR3 length equals 14 residues. Trimming left V 4 bases short and J 5 bases short, with 14 bases between.

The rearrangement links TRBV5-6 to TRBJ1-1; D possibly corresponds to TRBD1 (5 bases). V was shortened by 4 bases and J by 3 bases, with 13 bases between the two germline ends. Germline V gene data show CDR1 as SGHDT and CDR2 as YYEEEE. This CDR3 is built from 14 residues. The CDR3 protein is CASSRGRGDTEAFF. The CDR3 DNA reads TGTGCCAGCAGCAGAGGACGAGGGGACACTGAAGCTTTCTTT.